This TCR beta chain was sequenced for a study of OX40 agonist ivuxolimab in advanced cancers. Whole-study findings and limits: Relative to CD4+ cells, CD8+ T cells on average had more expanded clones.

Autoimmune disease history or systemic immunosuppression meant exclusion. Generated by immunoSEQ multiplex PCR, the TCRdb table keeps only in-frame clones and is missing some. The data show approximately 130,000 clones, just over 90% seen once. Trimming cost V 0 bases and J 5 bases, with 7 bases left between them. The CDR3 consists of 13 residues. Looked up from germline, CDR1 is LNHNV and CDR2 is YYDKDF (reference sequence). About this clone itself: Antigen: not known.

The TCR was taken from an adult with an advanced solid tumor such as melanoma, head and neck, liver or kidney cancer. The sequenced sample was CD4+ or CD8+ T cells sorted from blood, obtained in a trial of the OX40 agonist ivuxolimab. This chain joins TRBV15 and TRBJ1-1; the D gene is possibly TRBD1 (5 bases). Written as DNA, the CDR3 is TGTGCCACCAGCAGAGAAAGACAGACTGAAGCTTTCTTT. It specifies CATSRERQTEAFF.